Below, 25 T cell receptor beta chains from the same sample are listed, as sequenced in a study of T cells in Graves' hyperthyroidism and ophthalmopathy. From RNA transcripts, TCR beta CDR3 regions were amplified. First-round RT-PCR of the TCR CDR3 relied on the HTBI primer set. Via MiXCR, TCRdb re-called the multiplex PCR reads, giving one row per CDR3 protein. The repertoire consists of about 370,000 distinct CDR3 sequences, with roughly 15% occurring once and the leading ten covering approximately 20%. The specimen was blood. These receptors were obtained from a woman aged 60-75 years with Graves' ophthalmopathy.

This clonotype showed up many times. The V gene is TRBV30, the J gene TRBJ2-1; no definite D call. The CDR3 is made up of 12 amino acids. From germline, CDR1 is GTSNPN and CDR2 SVGIG (reference sequence). V lost 3 bases and J lost 8, with 11 bases in between. Here the CDR3 DNA reads TGTGCCTGGAGACACCTGAGCGATGAGCAGTTCTTC. Its translation is CAWRHLSDEQFF.

This chain links TRBV7-3 with TRBJ2-6; TRBD2 is a possible D gene (5 bases). Trimming removed 2 bases from V and 1 base from J, with 9 bases in between. CDR3 length: 16 residues. CDR1 and CDR2 from the germline V gene are SGHTA and FQGTGA. The CDR3 DNA reads as TGTGCCAGCAGCTTAGAGGGAGCATCTGGGGCCAACGTCCTGACTTTC. Its protein product is CASSLEGASGANVLTF.

This clonotype was seen repeatedly, ten times or more. This chain joins TRBV9 and TRBJ1-6, with 7 bases aligning to TRBD1. CDR3 length: 16 residues. Germline CDR1 reads SGDLS; CDR2 reads YYNGEE. Trimming cost V 2 bases and J 1 base; bases outside gene matches: 3. The CDR3 protein is CASSVGTASYNSPLHF. The CDR3 region has the DNA TGTGCCAGCAGCGTTGGGACAGCATCCTATAATTCACCCCTCCACTTT.

This clonotype was seen repeatedly, ten times or more. The chain links TRBV6-5 to TRBJ2-7, with 11 positions matching TRBD1. Germline CDR1 is MNHEY and CDR2 is SVGAGI. The CDR3 has 15 residues. The trim removed 2 bases at V and 4 bases at J, leaving 4 bases unmatched. CDR3 in amino acids: CASSYAGTGGYEQYF. Written as DNA, the CDR3 is TGTGCCAGCAGTTACGCTGGGACAGGGGGGTACGAGCAGTACTTC.

This clonotype was found a few times. The rearrangement uses TRBV27 and TRBJ1-1, with unresolved D. V shed 4 bases and J shed 6 bases, with 6 bases lying between them. This CDR3 spans 11 amino acids. Germline V gives CDR1 MNHEY, CDR2 SMNVEV (reference sequence). CDR3 in DNA: TGTGCCAGCAGTTCACCACCTGAAGCTTTCTTT. This gives the protein CASSSPPEAFF.

In this sample, this clonotype turned up many times. J is TRBJ2-7 and V is TRBV5-6, with D perhaps assigned TRBD1 or TRBD2 (5 bases each). The CDR3 consists of 14 residues. With 6 bases removed from V and 9 bases from J, the gap between germline ends came to 22 bases. Per the germline V gene, CDR1 is SGHDT and CDR2 is YYEEEE. In nucleotides, the CDR3 is TGTGCCAGCACCCGCTGGTGGGGCGGGTTAGGGCAGTACTTC. Protein product: CASTRWWGGLGQYF.

This clonotype was counted many times. The V gene is TRBV18, the J gene TRBJ2-1, with 9 nucleotides matching TRBD2. CDR3 length equals 16 residues. The ends lost 3 bases at V and 3 bases at J; junction bases unmatched: 6. The germline gives CDR1 KGHSH, CDR2 LQKENI. The CDR3 DNA is TGTGCCAGCTCACCTAGCGGGAGCGCGGGCTACAATGAGCAGTTCTTC. This codes for CASSPSGSAGYNEQFF.

This clonotype turned up a few times. This chain links TRBV19 with TRBJ2-1, with D possibly being TRBD1 (6 bases). In germline, CDR1 is LNHDA, CDR2 SQIVND (reference sequence). The CDR3 has 14 residues. V shed 1 base and J shed 8 bases, with 12 bases lying between them. This CDR3 reads CASSIGGQWHEQFF. CDR3 in DNA: TGTGCCAGTAGTATAGGAGGACAGTGGCATGAGCAGTTCTTC. The whole variable domain, remainder taken from reference TRBV19 and TRBJ2-1, is DGGITQSPKYLFRKEGQNVTLSCEQNLNHDAMYWYRQDPGQGLRLIYYSQIVNDFQKGDIAEGYSVSREKKESFPLTVTSAQKNPTAFYLCASSIGGQWHEQFFGPGTRLTVL.

This clonotype was seen more than once but under ten times. The J gene is TRBJ1-4, the V gene TRBV5-6, with D uncertain. Germline V lookup: CDR1 SGHDT, CDR2 YYEEEE. CDR3 length: 14 residues. V lost 2 bases and J lost 8, with 13 bases in between. The CDR3 coding sequence is TGTGCCAGCAGCTTTGCGGCGGCCAAGGAAAAACTGTTTTTT. Its translation is CASSFAAAKEKLFF.

The rearrangement links TRBV14 to TRBJ1-1; 10 nucleotides align to TRBD1. Per germline, CDR1 SGHDN and CDR2 FVKESK. The CDR3 has 19 amino acids. With 4 bases clipped from V and 3 bases from J, the junction kept 17 bases outside the gene matches. CDR3 in DNA: TGTGCCAGCAGCCGCAATTTAAGGGAGACAGGGGGCAGGGACACTGAAGCTTTCTTT. It codes for CASSRNLRETGGRDTEAFF.

This clonotype has at least ten counts. V is TRBV12-3 or TRBV12-4 and J is TRBJ2-3, with D perhaps TRBD1 (6 bases). The CDR3 covers 14 residues. V dropped 6 bases and J dropped 0 bases, with 10 bases sitting between them. The CDR3 reads CASRRQVSTDTQYF. CDR3 in DNA: TGTGCCAGCAGAAGACAGGTTAGCACAGATACGCAGTATTTT.

This clonotype came up a few times. The V and J genes are TRBV27 and TRBJ2-1, with TRBD1 matching 9 bases. The CDR3 loop spans 18 amino acids. Germline CDR1 reads MNHEY; CDR2 reads SMNVEV (reference sequence). J gave up 0 bases and V 4 bases, and 10 bases lay outside the gene matches. The CDR3 coding sequence is TGTGCCAGCAGTTCACAGGGGGCTGACGTGAGCTCCTACAATGAGCAGTTCTTC. It translates to CASSSQGADVSSYNEQFF.

This clonotype was found a few times. The chain is built from TRBV20-1 and TRBJ2-7, with 7 nucleotides matching TRBD2. With 1 base clipped from V and 0 bases from J, the junction kept 9 bases outside the gene matches. CDR3 size: 16 residues. Germline V gene sequence: CDR1 DFQATT, CDR2 SNEGSKA (reference sequence). CDR3 coding DNA: TGCAGTGCTAGAGCCACGATGGGGGGGGTCTCCTACGAGCAGTACTTC. Translation gives CSARATMGGVSYEQYF.

This clonotype was picked up many times. The chain uses TRBV7-2 and TRBJ2-7; 8 bases line up with TRBD2. CDR1 and CDR2 from the germline V gene are SGHTA and FQGNSA. Trimming at V came to 1 base and at J to 6 bases, leaving 8 bases not matched to a gene. CDR3 length equals 15 residues. The CDR3 DNA sequence: TGTGCCAGCAGCTTAGGGTTAGCGGGAACTACCGAGCAGTACTTC. Encoded protein: CASSLGLAGTTEQYF.

This chain links TRBV5-1 with TRBJ2-7; D unclear. V was trimmed by 4 bases and J by 5 bases, leaving 16 bases between them. This CDR3 is 14 amino acids long. Germline V gene lookup returns CDR1 SGHRS and CDR2 YFSETQ. CDR3 in DNA: TGCGCCAGCAGCATGGCGTGGCCCCGGGACGAGCAGTACTTC. Residues: CASSMAWPRDEQYF.

This clonotype was observed a few times. The gene calls are TRBV20-1 and TRBJ1-5, with 7 bases that match TRBD1. Germline V gene sequence: CDR1 DFQATT, CDR2 SNEGSKA (reference sequence). V lost 3 bases and J lost 5; bases outside the gene matches: 4. The CDR3 extends over 13 amino acids. As DNA, the CDR3 is TGCAGTGCTAGGGAGGACAGGTATCAGCCCCAGCATTTT. Its translation: CSAREDRYQPQHF.

This clonotype appeared many times. The chain joins TRBV2 to TRBJ2-1; TRBD2 might be the D (5 bases). The CDR3 length is 16 residues. Per the germline V gene, CDR1 is SNHLY and CDR2 is FYNNEI. V dropped 4 bases and J dropped 2 bases, with 15 bases sitting between them. The CDR3: CASSGELLAAYNEQFF. CDR3 DNA sequence: TGTGCCAGCAGTGGAGAACTCCTAGCTGCCTACAATGAGCAGTTCTTC.

The V gene is TRBV5-4, the J gene TRBJ2-3; possibly TRBD1 or TRBD2 for D (5 bases each). Trimming cost V 2 bases and J 2 bases, with 18 bases left between them. This CDR3 contains 17 residues. Germline CDR1 is SGHNT and CDR2 is YYREEE (reference sequence). The DNA for the CDR3 is TGTGCCAGCAGCTTCCCCCTCGGGGCCGGTCCCACAGATACGCAGTATTTT. Translating it yields CASSFPLGAGPTDTQYF.

As regards this clonotype: This may stem from a read error, because a much larger clone lies one nucleotide away. As the CDR3 is not closed by the conserved phenylalanine or tryptophan, this likely results from a read error. The rearrangement links TRBV7-9 to TRBJ2-7; D possibly matches TRBD1 or TRBD2 (5 bases each). Germline V gene data show CDR1 as SEHNR and CDR2 as FQNEAQ (reference sequence). Trimming removed 5 bases from V and 2 bases from J, with 13 bases in between. This CDR3 has 14 residues. The CDR3 protein is CASSPPGATYEQYL. The CDR3, as DNA: TGTGCCAGCAGCCCGCCCGGGGCAACCTACGAGCAGTACCTC.

This clonotype was seen only a few times. This chain uses TRBV24-1 with TRBJ2-2; no clear D gene. V was shortened by 7 bases and J by 6 bases, with 11 bases between the two germline ends. This CDR3 is 13 amino acids long. Germline V gene sequence: CDR1 KGHDR, CDR2 SFDVKD. The CDR3 sequence: CATSRAGPGELFF. DNA of the CDR3: TGTGCCACCAGCCGGGCCGGTCCCGGGGAGCTGTTTTTT.

This clonotype has at least ten counts. This chain links TRBV7-2 with TRBJ2-3, with D unresolved. This CDR3 region has 15 residues. Germline V gene data show CDR1 as SGHTA and CDR2 as FQGNSA. V lost 1 base to trimming and J lost 6 bases, with 14 bases between them. CDR3 amino acids: CASSLEPRSGDTQYF. The CDR3 nucleotides are TGTGCCAGCAGCTTAGAACCCAGGTCTGGCGATACGCAGTATTTT.

The chain joins TRBV9 to TRBJ2-1; 12 bases are a match to TRBD2. J gave up 0 bases and V 6 bases, and 13 bases lay outside the gene matches. The CDR3 is 19 residues long. Germline loops: CDR1 SGDLS, CDR2 YYNGEE. This chain's CDR3 is CASTPRGTSGSSSYNEQFF. The CDR3 bases are TGTGCCAGCACCCCGCGGGGGACTAGCGGGTCAAGCTCCTACAATGAGCAGTTCTTC.

At least ten counts were recorded for this clonotype. The chain links TRBV20-1 to TRBJ2-5; 7 positions agree with TRBD1. Germline CDR1 DFQATT, CDR2 SNEGSKA (reference sequence). This CDR3 region has 14 residues. CDR3 residues: CSAWDSSRTETQYF. DNA for the CDR3: TGCAGCGCATGGGACAGCTCAAGGACGGAGACCCAGTACTTC.

This clonotype has ten or more counts. This sequence joins TRBV12-5 and TRBJ2-3; D may be TRBD2 (6 bases). The CDR3 runs 17 residues. Between the trimmed V and J ends, which lost 0 bases and 4 bases, there was a span of 17 bases. Germline loops: CDR1 LGHNT, CDR2 FRNRAP. DNA for the CDR3: TGTGCTAGTGGTTTGGTATTTGGCGGGATGTATCCAGATACGCAGTATTTT. This gives the protein CASGLVFGGMYPDTQYF. The complete variable domain, with remaining parts taken from reference TRBV12-5 and TRBJ2-3, reads DARVTQTPRHKVTEMGQEVTMRCQPILGHNTVFWYRQTMMQGLELLAYFRNRAPLDDSGMPKDRFSAEMPDATLATLKIQPSEPRDSAVYFCASGLVFGGMYPDTQYFGPGTRLTVL.

This clonotype was seen just once. A clone one base away is much larger, so this may be a read error. This sequence joins TRBV2 and TRBJ1-2, with a tentative D call TRBD1 (5 bases). V lost 7 bases and J lost 10, with 19 bases in between. This CDR3 spans 13 amino acids. Germline V gene sequence: CDR1 SNHLY, CDR2 FYNNEI. The CDR3 DNA follows: TGTGCCAGCAACAGACAGAGGGAAGGTGTCTACACCTTC. Translation: CASNRQREGVYTF. The full variable domain, rest sourced from reference TRBV2 and TRBJ1-2, is EPEVTQTPSHQVTQMGQEVILRCVPISNHLYFYWYRQILGQKVEFLVSFYNNEISEKSEIFDDQFSVERPDGSNFTLKIRSTKLEDSAMYFCASNRQREGVYTFGSGTRLTVV.